This TCR beta chain was observed in a study of blood T cell repertoires in COVID-19. Profiling relied on immunoSEQ multiplex PCR, and the TCRdb table lists in-frame clones only, not all of them. The sample shows 150,000 to 200,000 clones, 79% of them seen only once. CDR1 MGHRA and CDR2 YSYEKL come from the germline V gene. The CDR3 is 15 residues long. The ends were cut back, 1 base at V and 7 bases at J, with 16 bases in the middle. This clone appeared a single time. Sample: peripheral blood. The TCR originated in a woman in her thirties or forties with COVID-19, enrolled during active disease. The chain is built from TRBV4-1 and TRBJ1-2; D is ambiguous. The CDR3 region has the DNA TGCGCCAGCAGCCAAGCACACATTTCGGGAGGTGGCTACACCTTC. Translated: CASSQAHISGGGYTF.